This T cell receptor beta chain was obtained from a study of OX40 agonist ivuxolimab in advanced cancers. Study-level background: Ivuxolimab was an agonistic, fully human IgG2 monoclonal antibody directed against OX40 (CD134), a costimulatory receptor. Intravenous ivuxolimab was administered to patients every 2 weeks at six dose levels: 0.01, 0.1, 0.3, 1.5, 3 and 10 mg/kg. Among the roughly 52 dose-escalation patients, about 19 had hepatocellular carcinoma, roughly 15 melanoma, 9 renal cell carcinoma and 9 head and neck cancer. In the dose-escalation cohort, 82.7% of patients were male, and the mean age was around 60 years, with a range of about 23 to 90. Patients were allowed to have had prior anti-PD-1, anti-PD-L1 or anti-CTLA-4 therapy, and approximately 37% of the dose-escalation patients had been treated with checkpoint inhibitors. Partial responses occurred in three dose-escalation patients: two with cutaneous melanoma and one with hepatocellular carcinoma. The purpose of peripheral TCRbeta sequencing was to test whether ivuxolimab changed TCR sequence diversity and led to clonal T-cell expansion. The monotherapy dose-escalation portion (N ≈ 52 patients) of the phase I ivuxolimab trial is reported in the paper. Summary of the overall study and its limitations: Partial responders in the 0.1-3.0 mg/kg groups had among the lowest normalized peripheral clonal expansion, especially among CD8+ T cells. Antigen specificity was not determined for the clonally expanded peripheral T cells. At doses of 0.1 to 3.0 mg/kg, clonal expansion of both CD4+ and CD8+ T cells in blood was seen between baseline and week 6. Low levels of normalized T-cell clonal expansion were also seen in some patients who did not respond. After ivuxolimab, expanded clones were on average more numerous among CD8+ T cells than among CD4+ T cells.

The CDR3 holds 16 amino acids from the cysteine to the phenylalanine. Only the CDR3 DNA stays, 48 bases, in frame from base 1. Relative to germline, V is missing 1 base and J is missing 5 bases, with 5 bases of the junction outside any gene match. CDR1 MGHRA and CDR2 YSYEKL were looked up in the germline V gene. Genomic DNA was extracted from sorted cells for sequencing of the TCRbeta CDR3 region. The immunoSEQ Assay was used for sequencing of TCRbeta CDR3 regions. Not all clones reach the TCRdb copy of this immuneACCESS table, which keeps in-frame sequences only. Checked studies attribute under half of the gap to unresolved V genes and leave the rest unexplained. The sample records approximately 67,000 clones, about 93% of which are singletons. More than 4.5% of the sample rests with the top ten. Points on this clone: The antigen this receptor binds is unknown. Base qualities are not provided; no much larger clone lies one nucleotide away.

The trial excluded patients who had a history of autoimmune disease or were on systemic immunosuppression. Peripheral blood for TCR sequencing was collected from all dose cohorts at baseline, on cycle 4 day 1, and on cycle 7 day 1. Samples came from an open-label, multicenter, first-in-human phase I dose-escalation trial of ivuxolimab. Adults with locally advanced or metastatic head and neck squamous cell, hepatocellular, melanoma or renal cell carcinoma were enrolled in the trial. CD4+ and CD8+ T cells were sorted separately from peripheral blood before TCR sequencing. Recombination connected TRBV4-1 to TRBJ2-1, with 10 bases in between that match TRBD2. The TCR originated in an adult with an advanced solid tumor such as melanoma, head and neck, liver or kidney cancer. This specimen was CD4+ or CD8+ T cells sorted from blood, taken in a trial of the OX40 agonist ivuxolimab. Here the CDR3 is given as CASSQGASGSDNEQFF. The bases read TGCGCCAGCAGCCAAGGGGCTAGCGGGAGCGACAATGAGCAGTTCTTC.